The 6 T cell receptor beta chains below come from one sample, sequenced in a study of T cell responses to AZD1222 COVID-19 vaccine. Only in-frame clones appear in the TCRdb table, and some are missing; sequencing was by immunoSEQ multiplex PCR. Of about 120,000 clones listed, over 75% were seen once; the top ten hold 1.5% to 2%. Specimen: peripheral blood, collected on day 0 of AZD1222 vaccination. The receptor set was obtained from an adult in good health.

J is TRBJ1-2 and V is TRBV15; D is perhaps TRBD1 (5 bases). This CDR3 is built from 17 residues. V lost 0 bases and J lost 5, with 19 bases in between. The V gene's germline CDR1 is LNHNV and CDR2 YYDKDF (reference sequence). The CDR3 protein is CATSRDRGGINSYGYTF. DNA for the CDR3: TGTGCCACCAGCAGAGATCGGGGGGGAATAAATTCGTATGGCTACACCTTC.

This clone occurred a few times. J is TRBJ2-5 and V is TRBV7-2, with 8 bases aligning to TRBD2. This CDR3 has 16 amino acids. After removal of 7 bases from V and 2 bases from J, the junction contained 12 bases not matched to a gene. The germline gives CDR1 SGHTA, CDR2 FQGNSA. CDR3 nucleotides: TGTGCCAGCACACCGGGGGGGGAGGGCCGTCAAGAGACCCAGTACTTC. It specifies CASTPGGEGRQETQYF.

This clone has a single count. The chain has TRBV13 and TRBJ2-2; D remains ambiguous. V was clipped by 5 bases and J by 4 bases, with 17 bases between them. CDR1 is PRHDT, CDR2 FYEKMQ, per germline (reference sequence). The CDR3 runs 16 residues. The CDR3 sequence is CASSPPLSDSTGELFF. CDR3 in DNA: TGTGCCAGCAGCCCCCCCTTGTCAGACTCCACCGGGGAGCTGTTTTTT.

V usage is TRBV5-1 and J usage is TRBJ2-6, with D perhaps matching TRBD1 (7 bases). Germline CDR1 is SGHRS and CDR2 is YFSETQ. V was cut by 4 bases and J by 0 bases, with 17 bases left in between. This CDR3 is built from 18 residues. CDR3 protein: CASSGSGDSVSGANVLTF. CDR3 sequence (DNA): TGCGCCAGCAGCGGTTCGGGGGACAGCGTCTCTGGGGCCAACGTCCTGACTTTC. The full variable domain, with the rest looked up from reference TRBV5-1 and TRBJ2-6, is KAGVTQTPRYLIKTRGQQVTLSCSPISGHRSVSWYQQTPGQGLQFLFEYFSETQRNKGNFPGRFSGRQFSNSRSEMNVSTLELGDSALYLCASSGSGDSVSGANVLTFGAGSRLTVL.

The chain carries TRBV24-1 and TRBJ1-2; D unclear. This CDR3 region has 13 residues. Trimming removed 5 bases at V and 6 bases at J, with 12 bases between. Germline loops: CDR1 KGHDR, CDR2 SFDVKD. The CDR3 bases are TGTGCCACCAGTGGATATATGGAAGATGGCTACACCTTC. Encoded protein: CATSGYMEDGYTF.

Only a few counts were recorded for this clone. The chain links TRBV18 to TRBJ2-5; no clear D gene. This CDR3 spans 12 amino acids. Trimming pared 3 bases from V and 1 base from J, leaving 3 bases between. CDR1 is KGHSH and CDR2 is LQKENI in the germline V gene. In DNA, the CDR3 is TGTGCCAGCTCACCCCGCCAAGAGACCCAGTACTTC. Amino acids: CASSPRQETQYF.